This section outlines one T cell receptor beta chain sequence together with its context. The antigen is not known. The donors were healthy bone marrow donors. The ends were cut back, 3 bases at V and 7 bases at J, with 13 bases in the middle. The CDR3 is 14 residues long. CDR1 is KGHSH and CDR2 is LQKENI in the germline V gene. The data were obtained in a study of cytomegalovirus exposure and HLA in healthy donors. Points from the study as a whole: Most subjects' HLA-A and HLA-B alleles were reportedly predicted from TCR beta sequences.

Researchers ran the PCR with 60 Vbeta and 13 Jbeta primers. Source study methods: Roughly 80 million unique TCR beta chains, roughly 11 million shared, were counted in a later analysis. The method was immunoSEQ multiplex PCR; TCRdb's version includes in-frame clones alone and lacks a portion of them. The DNA gave D and trimming, while V, J and clone size come from that table. Here the sample spans just over 200,000 clones, approximately 70% being singletons. Sequencing used PBMCs. The rearrangement uses TRBV18 and TRBJ1-5; D is ambiguous. This clonotype was obtained from a middle-aged man in good health and CMV-seropositive. CDR3 amino acids: CASSPGVGQQPQHF. The CDR3 region has the DNA TGTGCCAGCTCACCCGGGGTTGGTCAACAGCCCCAGCATTTT.